The clone carrying this T cell receptor (beta chain) was counted between two and nine times. This record comes from a study of regulatory T cells in long-lasting Graves disease. Described time point: newly diagnosed GD, antithyroid drugs for less than 3 months. TCR sequences were obtained from RNA taken from PBMCs. The authors built TCR beta libraries using iRepertoire HTBI primers and Arm-PCR of CDR3 regions. Each CDR3 protein gets one entry after TCRdb re-called the multiplex PCR reads with MiXCR. The sample holds hundreds of thousands of distinct CDR3 sequences, 15% to 20% seen once. These data were also filed under a second study, of T cells in Graves' hyperthyroidism and ophthalmopathy.

Here the sequenced sample was peripheral blood mononuclear cells (PBMCs), taken at new diagnosis, from a patient treated with antithyroid drugs. The receptor was isolated from a woman aged 40-65 years with Graves disease.

CDR3 region: CAGQLRGNYGYTF. CDR3 DNA: TGTGCCGGCCAATTGCGGGGTAACTATGGCTACACCTTC. The chain combines TRBV7-9 with TRBJ1-2; D gene ambiguous. The CDR3 spans 13 residues. Germline V CDR1 and CDR2: SEHNR, FQNEAQ (reference sequence). Trimming pared 11 bases from V and 1 base from J, leaving 14 bases between.